Sequencing of this T cell receptor beta chain was carried out in a study of post-analysis software for immune sequencing data. Overall study: In terms of disease course, relapsing-remitting, secondary progressive and progressive-relapsing multiple sclerosis were included.

V lost 3 bases, J lost 8 bases, and 8 bases lay in between. Germline values: CDR1 SQVTM, CDR2 ANQGSEA. The CDR3 contains 11 residues. Carried by the TCR beta cDNA libraries were unique molecular identifiers. A single record per CDR3 protein comes from TCRdb applying MiXCR to the PCR reads. The table lists about 820,000 distinct CDR3 sequences, approximately 53% of them singletons. On this clonotype itself: The antigen remains unidentified.

Study results and limitations: Elevated frequency relative to controls characterized 4 or 5 TRBV segments in patients, TRBV5-6, TRBV5-1 and TRBV20-1 among them.

The chain employs TRBV29-1 and TRBJ2-1, with D perhaps given as TRBD1 or TRBD2 (6 bases each). The clonotype was recovered from a girl between 5 and 17 years old with multiple sclerosis. The source material was blood. CDR3 coding DNA: TGCAGCGTTGAGAGGGGGGATGAGCAGTTCTTC. Residues: CSVERGDEQFF.